These 27 T cell receptor beta chains came from one sample sequenced in a study of CD8+CD57+ T cells in acquired aplastic anemia. Genomic DNA acted as the template from which TCR beta VDJ combination and CDR3 sequence profiling were carried out. TCRdb passed the reads through MiXCR, listing each CDR3 protein once. Here the sample spans under 350,000 distinct CDR3 sequences, roughly half being singletons. The specimen was sorted CD4+, CD8+, or CD8+CD57+ T cells (not recorded which) from PBMCs. Source of these receptors: a human donor with severe aplastic anemia or a healthy control (not recorded which).

In regard to this clonotype: A clone one base away is much larger, so this may be a read error. The chain recombines TRBV20-1 with TRBJ2-1; no clear D gene. Trimming removed 7 bases at V and 6 bases at J, with 19 bases between. The CDR3 is made up of 14 amino acids. CDR1 and CDR2 from the germline V gene are DFQATT and SNEGSKA (reference sequence). The CDR3 here is CSVTLGGEGNEQFF. The CDR3 coding sequence is TGCAGTGTTACTTTAGGTGGGGAAGGCAATGAGCAGTTCTTC.

This sequence joins TRBV7-8 and TRBJ1-4, with D hard to call. The germline CDR1 and CDR2 sequences are SGHVS and FQNEAQ. This CDR3 is built from 12 residues. The V end was cut by 4 bases, the J end by 6 bases, with 6 bases between. The CDR3 spells CASSSGDEKLFF. The DNA for the CDR3 is TGTGCCAGCAGCTCGGGAGATGAAAAACTGTTTTTT.

This clonotype showed up just a few times. The J gene is TRBJ2-7, the V gene TRBV10-3; D is unclear. V was clipped by 1 base and J by 0 bases, with 7 bases between them. Germline CDR1 and CDR2: ENHRY and SYGVKD. The CDR3 runs 14 residues. This CDR3 is CAISELESSYEQYF. In DNA, the CDR3 is TGTGCCATCAGTGAGTTAGAGAGCTCCTACGAGCAGTACTTC.

V gene TRBV7-2 combines with J gene TRBJ2-3; the D is unclear. V lost 5 bases to trimming and J lost 0 bases, with 9 bases between them. The CDR3 covers 14 residues. CDR1 is SGHTA and CDR2 is FQGNSA in the germline V gene. CDR3 residues: CASSVSQSTDTQYF. The CDR3 bases are TGTGCCAGCAGCGTTAGTCAGAGCACAGATACGCAGTATTTT.

The chain links TRBV5-1 to TRBJ2-3; 8 bases map to TRBD2. The J segment lost 3 bases and the V segment lost 0 bases, leaving 3 bases of the junction unmatched. Germline CDR1 reads SGHRS; CDR2 reads YFSETQ. This CDR3 region has 15 residues. CDR3 region: CASSLAREGTDTQYF. The CDR3 coding sequence is TGCGCCAGCAGCTTGGCCCGGGAGGGTACAGATACGCAGTATTTT.

V usage is TRBV7-8 and J usage is TRBJ2-2, with 7 bases lining up with TRBD1. V gave up 7 bases and J gave up 2 bases; unmatched junction bases: 7. The CDR3 extends over 15 amino acids. Germline V gene sequence: CDR1 SGHVS, CDR2 FQNEAQ. CDR3: CASIRNRGNTGELFF. The CDR3 nucleotides are TGTGCCAGCATCCGAAACAGGGGTAACACCGGGGAGCTGTTTTTT.

This clonotype has a count of ten or more. The V and J genes are TRBV4-2 and TRBJ2-1, with 8 bases lining up with TRBD2. CDR1 is LGHNA and CDR2 is YNFKEQ in the germline V gene. The trim removed 1 base at V and 5 bases at J, leaving 4 bases unmatched. The CDR3 spans 15 residues. For the CDR3, the DNA is TGTGCCAGCAGCCAAGGCGGGGGGATAGACAATGAGCAGTTCTTC. Protein: CASSQGGGIDNEQFF.

The chain recombines TRBV7-2 with TRBJ2-3; no clear D gene. In germline, CDR1 is SGHTA, CDR2 FQGNSA. V was shortened by 1 base and J by 6 bases, with 11 bases between the two germline ends. This CDR3 has 14 residues. CDR3 coding DNA: TGTGCCAGCAGCTTAGGGGGTAGTTGGGATACGCAGTATTTT. This translates into CASSLGGSWDTQYF.

This clonotype was recorded many times. The V call is TRBV10-3, the J call TRBJ1-4; tentatively, D is TRBD1 (6 bases). Germline values: CDR1 ENHRY, CDR2 SYGVKD. Trimming took off 10 bases at V and 6 bases at J, with 15 bases between the two ends. This CDR3 is 13 amino acids long. This CDR3 is CATSTGLYEKLFF. DNA of the CDR3: TGTGCCACCTCGACAGGCCTATATGAAAAACTGTTTTTT.

The gene calls are TRBV10-2 and TRBJ1-1; tentative D call: TRBD1 (6 bases). V was shortened by 7 bases and J by 4 bases, with 10 bases between the two germline ends. CDR3 length: 12 amino acids. CDR1 and CDR2 (germline): WSHSY, SAAADI. CDR3 coding DNA: TGCGCCAGCAATCAGGGGAGCACTGAAGCTTTCTTT. Its protein product is CASNQGSTEAFF.

The chain joins TRBV7-2 to TRBJ2-7, with TRBD2 matching over 13 bases. The CDR3 has 15 residues. Germline V CDR1 and CDR2: SGHTA, FQGNSA. V shed 5 bases, J shed 6 bases, and the junction held 7 bases outside the gene matches. The CDR3 protein is CASSLQLAGGGEQYF. The CDR3 DNA follows: TGTGCCAGCAGCCTTCAACTAGCGGGAGGGGGCGAGCAGTACTTC.

This clonotype was seen more than once but under ten times. This rearrangement joins TRBV20-1 to TRBJ2-5, with no clear D. There are 11 residues in the CDR3. Trimming left V 1 base short and J 5 bases short, with 5 bases between. Looked up from germline, CDR1 is DFQATT and CDR2 is SNEGSKA (reference sequence). Here the CDR3 DNA reads TGCAGTGCTAGAGGAAGGGAGACCCAGTACTTC. It codes for CSARGRETQYF.

The chain couples TRBV19 to TRBJ1-1; D is possibly TRBD1 (6 bases). Germline assignment: CDR1 LNHDA and CDR2 SQIVND (reference sequence). The CDR3 length is 13 residues. V lost 7 bases, J lost 10 bases, and 19 bases lay in between. The CDR3: CASTRGGGEVAFF. In DNA, the CDR3 is TGTGCCAGTACCCGAGGGGGAGGGGAGGTAGCTTTCTTT.

V is TRBV24-1 and J is TRBJ2-1; 9 nucleotides align to TRBD1. The germline V gene has CDR1 KGHDR and CDR2 SFDVKD. The V gene end was trimmed by 1 base and the J gene end by 12 bases; junction bases not matched to a gene: 12. The CDR3 length is 16 residues. The CDR3 loop reads CATSDLRTGARGGQFF. The CDR3 nucleotides read TGTGCCACCAGTGATTTAAGGACAGGGGCCAGGGGCGGGCAGTTCTTC.

The chain joins TRBV25-1 to TRBJ2-5; D might be TRBD2 (5 bases). The CDR3 is made up of 13 amino acids. Looked up from germline, CDR1 is MGHDK and CDR2 is SYGVNS. Trimming removed 7 bases from V and 4 bases from J, with 13 bases in between. The CDR3, as DNA: TGTGCCAGCACGGCAGGAGGACTAGAGACCCAGTACTTC. Protein sequence: CASTAGGLETQYF. Filled out from reference TRBV25-1 and TRBJ2-5, the complete variable domain reads EADIYQTPRYLVIGTGKKITLECSQTMGHDKMYWYQQDPGMELHLIHYSYGVNSTEKGDLSSESTVSRIRTEHFPLTLESARPSHTSQYLCASTAGGLETQYFGPGTRLLVL.

The V gene is TRBV7-9, the J gene TRBJ1-2; no clear D. The CDR3 length is 11 residues. CDR1 SEHNR and CDR2 FQNEAQ come from the germline V gene (reference sequence). V shed 8 bases and J shed 5 bases, with 9 bases lying between them. CDR3 nucleotides: TGTGCCAGCGGCGGGGTATATGGCTACACCTTC. This sequence encodes CASGGVYGYTF.

At least ten counts were recorded for this clonotype. The chain recombines TRBV7-9 with TRBJ1-1; 11 positions match TRBD1. Per the germline V gene, CDR1 is SEHNR and CDR2 is FQNEAQ (reference sequence). V lost 6 bases to trimming and J lost 4 bases; unmatched junction nucleotides: 7. The CDR3 is made up of 15 amino acids. CDR3 protein: CASRPRTGGSTEAFF. The CDR3 DNA reads as TGTGCCAGCAGACCCAGGACAGGGGGCAGCACTGAAGCTTTCTTT.

The V call is TRBV5-1, the J call TRBJ1-1, with TRBD1 as a possible D gene (6 bases). V lost 1 base to trimming and J lost 0 bases, with 16 bases between them. The CDR3 length is 17 residues. Germline lookup yields CDR1 SGHRS and CDR2 YFSETQ. CDR3 in amino acids: CASSLNGQGIMNTEAFF. The CDR3 DNA reads as TGCGCCAGCAGCTTGAACGGGCAGGGGATAATGAACACTGAAGCTTTCTTT.

This clonotype was found many times. The chain links TRBV7-9 to TRBJ1-5; TRBD1 aligns across 8 bases. Germline V gene lookup returns CDR1 SEHNR and CDR2 FQNEAQ (reference sequence). The CDR3 consists of 12 residues. V was clipped by 5 bases and J by 11 bases; unmatched bases: 5. CDR3 nucleotides: TGTGCCAGCAGCCTGGGACAGGCCGCCCAGCATTTT. Its translation: CASSLGQAAQHF.

The chain carries TRBV9 and TRBJ2-1; D is perhaps TRBD1 or TRBD2 (6 bases each). Per germline, CDR1 SGDLS and CDR2 YYNGEE. With 4 bases removed from V and 2 bases from J, the gap between germline ends came to 16 bases. The CDR3 totals 16 residues. The CDR3 spells CASSTKRGEAYNEQFF. The CDR3 DNA is TGTGCCAGCAGCACGAAAAGGGGGGAAGCCTACAATGAGCAGTTCTTC.

The gene calls are TRBV25-1 and TRBJ2-7, with TRBD1 identical over 7 bases. With 2 bases clipped from V and 3 bases from J, the junction kept 7 bases outside the gene matches. The CDR3 has 15 amino acids. Germline values: CDR1 MGHDK, CDR2 SYGVNS. The CDR3 loop is CASSERQGADYEQYF. The CDR3 DNA reads TGTGCCAGCAGTGAACGACAGGGAGCGGACTACGAGCAGTACTTC.

The sample holds a few counts of this clonotype. The rearrangement uses TRBV9 and TRBJ2-1; 8 nucleotides match TRBD1. CDR3 length: 20 residues. The ends lost 0 bases at V and 12 bases at J; junction bases unmatched: 26. Germline CDR1 SGDLS, CDR2 YYNGEE. Written as DNA, the CDR3 is TGTGCCAGCAGCGTAGATCCCCGTGAGCAGGGGGCGATGGCTACAATGAGGCAGTTCTTC. It translates to CASSVDPREQGAMATMRQFF.

This clonotype occurred many times. The V and J genes are TRBV5-6 and TRBJ2-7, with unresolved D. Trimming pared 0 bases from V and 2 bases from J, leaving 6 bases between. The CDR3 sequence is 13 residues long. Germline-derived CDR1 and CDR2 are SGHDT and YYEEEE. CDR3 in DNA: TGTGCCAGCAGCTTGGCTGGACCCTACGAGCAGTACTTC. This sequence encodes CASSLAGPYEQYF. The full variable domain, in which reference TRBV5-6 and TRBJ2-7 provide the parts outside the CDR3, is DAGVTQSPTHLIKTRGQQVTLRCSPKSGHDTVSWYQQALGQGPQFIFQYYEEEERQRGNFPDRFSGHQFPNYSSELNVNALLLGDSALYLCASSLAGPYEQYFGPGTRLTVT.

The chain has TRBV7-3 and TRBJ2-7; 7 bases agree with TRBD1. V trimming: 2 bases; J trimming: 0 bases; junction bases outside the gene matches: 7. The CDR3 covers 16 residues. Germline CDR1 and CDR2: SGHTA and FQGTGA. This CDR3 reads CASSLSGTESSYEQYF. The CDR3 nucleotides are TGTGCCAGCAGCTTATCCGGGACAGAGAGCTCCTACGAGCAGTACTTC.

This clonotype was counted many times. The genes are TRBV20-1 and TRBJ1-2; 7 nucleotides line up with TRBD1. Germline CDR1 is DFQATT and CDR2 is SNEGSKA (reference sequence). V shed 0 bases and J 4 bases; nucleotides not matched to a gene: 14. This CDR3 has 17 amino acids. The DNA of the CDR3 is TGCAGTGCTAGAGACCTATCGCCGGGACAGCTCCCCTATGGCTACACCTTC. Protein: CSARDLSPGQLPYGYTF.

The chain joins TRBV29-1 to TRBJ2-6; tentatively, D is TRBD2 (7 bases). Germline values: CDR1 SQVTM, CDR2 ANQGSEA. The germline V and J ends were trimmed by 4 bases and 1 base, with 17 bases remaining between them. This CDR3 region has 17 residues. In DNA, the CDR3 is TGCAGCGTTGCCGCTTCCAGGGGAGGGTCTGGGGCCAACGTCCTGACTTTC. Translated, it gives CSVAASRGGSGANVLTF.

This clonotype was observed a handful of times. The gene calls are TRBV20-1 and TRBJ2-7; no clear D. The CDR3 contains 13 residues. CDR1 is DFQATT and CDR2 is SNEGSKA in the germline V gene (reference sequence). V lost 5 bases and J 1 base, leaving 12 bases between the germline ends. CDR3 residues: CSARRTASYEQYF. The CDR3 bases are TGCAGTGCTCGAAGGACGGCGTCCTACGAGCAGTACTTC.